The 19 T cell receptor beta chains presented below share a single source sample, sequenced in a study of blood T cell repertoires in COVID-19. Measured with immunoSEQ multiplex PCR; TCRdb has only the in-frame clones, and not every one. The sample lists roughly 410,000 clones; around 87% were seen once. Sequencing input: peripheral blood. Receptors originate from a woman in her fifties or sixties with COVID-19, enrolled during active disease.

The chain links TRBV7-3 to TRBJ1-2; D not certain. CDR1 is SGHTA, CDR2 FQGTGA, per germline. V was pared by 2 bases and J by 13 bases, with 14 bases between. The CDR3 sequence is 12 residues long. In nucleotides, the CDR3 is TGTGCCAGCAGCTTAGATGGGAGGGCGCCCACCTTC. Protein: CASSLDGRAPTF.

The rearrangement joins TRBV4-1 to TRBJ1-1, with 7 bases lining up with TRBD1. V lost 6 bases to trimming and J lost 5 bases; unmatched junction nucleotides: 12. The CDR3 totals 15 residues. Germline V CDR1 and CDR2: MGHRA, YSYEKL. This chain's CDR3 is CASSPTGAVWTEAFF. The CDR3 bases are TGCGCCAGCAGTCCTACAGGGGCGGTATGGACTGAAGCTTTCTTT.

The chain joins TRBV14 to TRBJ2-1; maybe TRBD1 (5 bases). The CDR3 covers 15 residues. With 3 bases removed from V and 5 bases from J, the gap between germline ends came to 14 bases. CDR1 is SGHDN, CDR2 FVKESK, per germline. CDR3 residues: CASSQTWTPNNEQFF. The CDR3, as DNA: TGTGCCAGCAGCCAGACCTGGACACCCAACAATGAGCAGTTCTTC.

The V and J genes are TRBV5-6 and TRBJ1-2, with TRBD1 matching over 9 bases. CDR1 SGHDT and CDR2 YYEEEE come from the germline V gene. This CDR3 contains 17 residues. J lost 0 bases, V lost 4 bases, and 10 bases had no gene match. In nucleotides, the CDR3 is TGTGCCAGCAGCCCTCTCCCTGGACAGGGGCCTAACTATGGCTACACCTTC. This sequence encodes CASSPLPGQGPNYGYTF. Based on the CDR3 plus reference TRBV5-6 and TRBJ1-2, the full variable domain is DAGVTQSPTHLIKTRGQQVTLRCSPKSGHDTVSWYQQALGQGPQFIFQYYEEEERQRGNFPDRFSGHQFPNYSSELNVNALLLGDSALYLCASSPLPGQGPNYGYTFGSGTRLTVV.

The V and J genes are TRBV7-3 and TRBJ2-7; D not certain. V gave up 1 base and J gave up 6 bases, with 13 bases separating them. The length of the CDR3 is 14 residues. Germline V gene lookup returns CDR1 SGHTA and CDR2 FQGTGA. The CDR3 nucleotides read TGTGCCAGCAGCTTAATGCGGCCCCCTAGCGAGCAGTACTTC. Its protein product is CASSLMRPPSEQYF.

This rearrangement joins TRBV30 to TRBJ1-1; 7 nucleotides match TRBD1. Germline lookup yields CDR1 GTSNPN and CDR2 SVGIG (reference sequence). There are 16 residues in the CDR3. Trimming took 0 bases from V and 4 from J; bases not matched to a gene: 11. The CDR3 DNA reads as TGTGCCTGGAGTGTACCTTGGGCAGGGGGAGGCACTGAAGCTTTCTTT. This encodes CAWSVPWAGGGTEAFF.

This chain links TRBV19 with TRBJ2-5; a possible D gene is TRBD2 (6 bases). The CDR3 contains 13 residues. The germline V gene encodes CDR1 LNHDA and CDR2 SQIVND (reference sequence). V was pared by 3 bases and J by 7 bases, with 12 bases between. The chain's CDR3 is CASSIGRAGTQYF. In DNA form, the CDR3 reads TGTGCCAGTAGTATCGGACGAGCGGGGACCCAGTACTTC. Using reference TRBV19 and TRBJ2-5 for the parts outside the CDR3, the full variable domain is DGGITQSPKYLFRKEGQNVTLSCEQNLNHDAMYWYRQDPGQGLRLIYYSQIVNDFQKGDIAEGYSVSREKKESFPLTVTSAQKNPTAFYLCASSIGRAGTQYFGPGTRLLVL.

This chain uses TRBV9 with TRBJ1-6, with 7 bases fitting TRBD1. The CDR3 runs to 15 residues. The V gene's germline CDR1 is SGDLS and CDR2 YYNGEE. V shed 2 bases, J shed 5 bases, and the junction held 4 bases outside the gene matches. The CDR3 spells CASSVWDRNNSPLHF. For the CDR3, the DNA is TGTGCCAGCAGCGTGTGGGACAGAAATAATTCACCCCTCCACTTT.

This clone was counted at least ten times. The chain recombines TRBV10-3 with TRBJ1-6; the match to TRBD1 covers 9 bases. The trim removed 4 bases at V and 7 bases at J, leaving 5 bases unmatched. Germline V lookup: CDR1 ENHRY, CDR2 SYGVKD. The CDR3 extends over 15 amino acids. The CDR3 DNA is TGTGCCATCAGTGGTGGGACAGGGCAAAATTCACCCCTCCACTTT. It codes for CAISGGTGQNSPLHF.

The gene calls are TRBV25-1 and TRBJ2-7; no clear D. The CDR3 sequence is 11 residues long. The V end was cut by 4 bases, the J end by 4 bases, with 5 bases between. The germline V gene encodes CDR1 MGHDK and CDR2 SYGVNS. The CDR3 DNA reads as TGTGCCAGCAGTGCGTTTTACGAGCAGTACTTC. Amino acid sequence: CASSAFYEQYF.

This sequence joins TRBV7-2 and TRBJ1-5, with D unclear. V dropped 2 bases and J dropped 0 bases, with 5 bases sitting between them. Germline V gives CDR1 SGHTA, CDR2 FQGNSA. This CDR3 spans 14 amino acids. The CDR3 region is CASSLIHSNQPQHF. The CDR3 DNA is TGTGCCAGCAGCTTAATACATAGCAATCAGCCCCAGCATTTT.

In nucleotides, the CDR3 is TGTGCCAGCAGGTCCCAGTTACGGGACACTGAAGCTTTCTTT. This translates into CASRSQLRDTEAFF. The chain employs TRBV27 and TRBJ1-1; unclear D gene. The CDR3 has 14 amino acids. Germline V lookup: CDR1 MNHEY, CDR2 SMNVEV (reference sequence). With 6 bases removed from V and 3 bases from J, the gap between germline ends came to 14 bases.

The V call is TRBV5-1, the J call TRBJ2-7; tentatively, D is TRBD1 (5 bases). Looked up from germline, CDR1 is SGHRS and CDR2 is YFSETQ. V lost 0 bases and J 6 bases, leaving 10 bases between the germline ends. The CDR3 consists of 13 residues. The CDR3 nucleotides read TGCGCCAGCAGCTTGGCCAGGGATAGCGAGCAGTACTTC. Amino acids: CASSLARDSEQYF.

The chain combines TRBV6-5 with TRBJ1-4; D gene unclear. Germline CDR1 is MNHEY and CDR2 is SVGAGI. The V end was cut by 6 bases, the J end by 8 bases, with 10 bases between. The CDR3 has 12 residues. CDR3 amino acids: CASSFDREKLFF. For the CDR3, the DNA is TGTGCCAGCAGCTTCGATAGAGAAAAACTGTTTTTT.

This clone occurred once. CDR3 DNA sequence: TGTGCCTGGAGTGTACTTCTCGGCGGGCTCAATGAGCAGTTCTTC. It translates to CAWSVLLGGLNEQFF. The V call is TRBV30, the J call TRBJ2-1; perhaps TRBD2 as D (5 bases). CDR3 length: 15 residues. Trimming took 0 bases from V and 6 from J, leaving 15 bases between them. CDR1 is GTSNPN and CDR2 is SVGIG in the germline V gene (reference sequence).

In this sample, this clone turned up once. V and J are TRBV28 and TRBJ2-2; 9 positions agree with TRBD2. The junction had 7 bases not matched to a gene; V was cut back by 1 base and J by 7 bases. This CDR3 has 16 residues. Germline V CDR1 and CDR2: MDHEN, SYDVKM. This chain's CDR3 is CASSLYPSGDGGELFF. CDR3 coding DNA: TGTGCCAGCAGTTTATATCCTAGCGGGGATGGCGGGGAGCTGTTTTTT.

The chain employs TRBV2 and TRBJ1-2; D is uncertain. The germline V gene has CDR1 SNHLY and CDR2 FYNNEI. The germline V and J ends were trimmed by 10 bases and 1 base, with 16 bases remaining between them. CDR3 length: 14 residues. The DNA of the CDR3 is TGTGCCACCACCCGAGGAGTTCTTAACTATGGCTACACCTTC. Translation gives CATTRGVLNYGYTF.

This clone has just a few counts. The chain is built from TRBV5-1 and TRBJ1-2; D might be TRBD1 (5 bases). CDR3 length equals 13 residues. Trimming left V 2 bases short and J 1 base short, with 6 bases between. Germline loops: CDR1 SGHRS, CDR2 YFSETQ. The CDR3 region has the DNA TGCGCCAGCAGCTTAGGGGTTAACTATGGCTACACCTTC. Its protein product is CASSLGVNYGYTF.

Here the CDR3 DNA reads TGTGCCAGCAGCCTCATTAGCGGGGGACACTCTGGGGCCAACGTCCTGACTTTC. It is translated as CASSLISGGHSGANVLTF. This chain connects TRBV3-1 (or the pseudogene TRBV3-2) to TRBJ2-6; 9 nucleotides align to TRBD2. Germline CDR1 LGHDT, CDR2 YNNKEL (reference sequence). The CDR3 sequence is 18 residues long. V trimming: 4 bases; J trimming: 0 bases; junction bases outside the gene matches: 7.